One sample yielded the 5 T cell receptor beta chains listed below, sequenced in a study of radiotherapy plus CTLA-4 blockade in lung cancer listed by TCRdb under 2018. Libraries were made using the immunoSEQ multiplex PCR assay. The source is immuneACCESS, and TCRdb retained only in-frame sequences with V and J called. Part of the clones is not carried over; for the studies checked, unresolved V genes explain less than half of this, and the remainder is unexplained. In this sample the table shows approximately 110,000 clones, more than 75% of which occur a single time. The leading ten clones occupy approximately 3.5% of the sample. Here the sequenced sample was peripheral blood, taken from a patient treated with radiotherapy plus ipilimumab. The origin of the receptors is a human donor with non-small cell lung cancer that progressed on radiotherapy plus ipilimumab. Some clones in this sample may be carry-over from other donors' samples.

This clone was observed a handful of times. J is TRBJ1-6 and V is TRBV4-3; D is possibly TRBD1 (5 bases). The CDR3 totals 15 residues. V lost 2 bases to trimming and J lost 0 bases, with 5 bases between them. CDR1 is LGHNA, CDR2 YSLEER, per germline. The chain's CDR3 is CASSQQGSYNSPLHF. CDR3 coding DNA: TGCGCCAGCAGCCAACAGGGCTCCTATAATTCACCCCTCCACTTT.

This clone was found once. The chain has TRBV4-2 and TRBJ2-5; 7 nucleotides line up with TRBD2. The DNA end favors TRBJ2-7, so the J call may be wrong. There are 16 residues in the CDR3. Germline V gene data show CDR1 as LGHNA and CDR2 as YNFKEQ. The CDR3 loop reads CASSQVVSSGAYEQYF. CDR3 nucleotide sequence: TGTGCCAGCAGCCAAGTAGTCTCTAGCGGCGCCTACGAGCAGTACTTC.

The V gene is TRBV9, the J gene TRBJ2-2; no clear D. The CDR3 contains 15 residues. The germline V gene encodes CDR1 SGDLS and CDR2 YYNGEE. The V gene lost 0 bases and the J gene lost 4 bases, with 10 bases spanning the gap. The CDR3 here is CASSVDTGATGELFF. The DNA of the CDR3 is TGTGCCAGCAGCGTAGACACCGGAGCCACCGGGGAGCTGTTTTTT.

J is TRBJ1-5 and V is TRBV7-2; D is unclear. The germline V gene has CDR1 SGHTA and CDR2 FQGNSA. The CDR3 is 13 amino acids. V was trimmed by 1 base and J by 6 bases, leaving 7 bases between them. The CDR3 reads CASSLEAGQPQHF. Written as DNA, the CDR3 is TGTGCCAGCAGCTTAGAGGCTGGTCAGCCCCAGCATTTT.

The genes are TRBV5-5 and TRBJ2-3; 9 positions agree with TRBD1. V lost 4 bases to trimming and J lost 11 bases; unmatched junction nucleotides: 17. The CDR3 contains 16 residues. The germline V gene encodes CDR1 SGHKS and CDR2 YYEKEE (reference sequence). Here the CDR3 DNA reads TGTGCCAGCAGCCCCCTAGGGACAGGGCTTACCCGGGGGCAGTATTTT. Amino acids: CASSPLGTGLTRGQYF. Using reference TRBV5-5 and TRBJ2-3 for the parts outside the CDR3, the full variable domain is DAGVTQSPTHLIKTRGQQVTLRCSPISGHKSVSWYQQVLGQGPQFIFQYYEKEERGRGNFPDRFSARQFPNYSSELNVNALLLGDSALYLCASSPLGTGLTRGQYFGPGTRLTVL.